These T cell receptor beta chains were read from a single sample in a study of blood T cells in healthy people across ages. Each CDR3 protein gets one entry after TCRdb re-called the 5' RACE reads with MiXCR. The profile shows over 1,500,000 distinct CDR3 sequences, roughly 50% of them singletons. The sample was blood. All receptors derive from a woman aged 40 to 55 in good health. CDR3s include the opening cysteine and the closing phenylalanine or tryptophan. Fields, in order: D gene, clone size, V gene, J gene, CDR3 DNA, CDR3 protein. D genes are given only for firm matches. Part of the rows lack a size; the others show once, few, many or a class for expanded clones.

d_gene: TRBD2; abundance: NA; v_gene: TRBV3-1; j_gene: TRBJ2-1; CDR3nt: TGTGCCAGCAGCTCGGGACTAGCGGGGGTCTTGCGTGAGCAGTTCTTC; CDR3aa: CASSSGLAGVLREQFF
d_gene: NA; abundance: NA; v_gene: TRBV20-1; j_gene: TRBJ1-1; CDR3nt: TGCAGTGCTAGAGTATTGGCCGGGGGGCAAACTTTCTTT; CDR3aa: CSARVLAGGQTFF
d_gene: NA; abundance: NA; v_gene: TRBV4-1; j_gene: TRBJ1-2; CDR3nt: TGCGCCAGCAGCCAAGAATCAGGGGTGGGATCCTATGGCTACACCTTC; CDR3aa: CASSQESGVGSYGYTF
d_gene: TRBD1; abundance: few; v_gene: TRBV10-3; j_gene: TRBJ2-1; CDR3nt: TGTGCCATCAGTGACCTGTTGAGGACAGGGGGAAACAATGAGCAGTTCTTC; CDR3aa: CAISDLLRTGGNNEQFF
d_gene: NA; abundance: NA; v_gene: TRBV7-2; j_gene: TRBJ2-3; CDR3nt: TGTGCCAGCGGGGGGCCAAACACAGATACGCAGTATTTT; CDR3aa: CASGGPNTDTQYF
d_gene: NA; abundance: few; v_gene: TRBV4-3; j_gene: TRBJ2-5; CDR3nt: TGCGCCAGCAGCCCGGGACCTCTCCAGGGGACCCAGTACTTC; CDR3aa: CASSPGPLQGTQYF
d_gene: NA; abundance: few; v_gene: TRBV13; j_gene: TRBJ1-2; CDR3nt: TGTGCCAGCAGCTTAGTAGCGGCTGCGGGGTACGCGGGTGGCTACACCTTC; CDR3aa: CASSLVAAAGYAGGYTF
d_gene: NA; abundance: NA; v_gene: TRBV5-6; j_gene: TRBJ1-5; CDR3nt: TGTGCCAGCAGCTTGAGGCGATGGGGGAATCAGCCCCAGCATTTT; CDR3aa: CASSLRRWGNQPQHF
d_gene: TRBD2; abundance: once; v_gene: TRBV5-1; j_gene: TRBJ2-7; CDR3nt: TGCGTCAGCAGTACGGGGGGGCATGAGCAGTACTTC; CDR3aa: CVSSTGGHEQYF
d_gene: TRBD1; abundance: few; v_gene: TRBV28; j_gene: TRBJ1-6; CDR3nt: TGTGCCATATCTCCCGGGACAGCCTATAGCTCCTATAATTCACCCCTCCACTTT; CDR3aa: CAISPGTAYSSYNSPLHF
d_gene: NA; abundance: NA; v_gene: TRBV28; j_gene: TRBJ2-7; CDR3nt: TGTGCCAGCAGTCATTCTTTCGGCTCCTACGAGCAGTACTTC; CDR3aa: CASSHSFGSYEQYF
d_gene: NA; abundance: few; v_gene: TRBV27; j_gene: TRBJ2-5; CDR3nt: TGTGCCAGCAGTCATACTAGCCAGACCCAAGAGACCCAGTACTTC; CDR3aa: CASSHTSQTQETQYF
d_gene: TRBD2; abundance: NA; v_gene: TRBV9; j_gene: TRBJ2-2; CDR3nt: TGTGCCAGCAGCGTAGAGCCAGCGGGGGTGACCGGGGAGCTGTTTTTT; CDR3aa: CASSVEPAGVTGELFF
d_gene: TRBD1; abundance: NA; v_gene: TRBV7-9; j_gene: TRBJ2-7; CDR3nt: TGTGCCAGCAGCAAGGGGGCCGAGCAGTACTTC; CDR3aa: CASSKGAEQYF
d_gene: NA; abundance: few; v_gene: TRBV11-2; j_gene: TRBJ1-1; CDR3nt: TGTGCCAGCAGCTTAGGCGGGGTGACTGAAGCTTTCTTT; CDR3aa: CASSLGGVTEAFF
d_gene: NA; abundance: few; v_gene: TRBV3-1; j_gene: TRBJ2-5; CDR3nt: TGTGCCAGCAGCCACTCGATAGCTTACCAAGAGACCCAGTACTTC; CDR3aa: CASSHSIAYQETQYF
d_gene: TRBD2; abundance: NA; v_gene: TRBV20-1; j_gene: TRBJ2-5; CDR3nt: TGCAGTGCTCCACTAGCGGGTGAGACCCAGTACTTC; CDR3aa: CSAPLAGETQYF
d_gene: NA; abundance: NA; v_gene: TRBV28; j_gene: TRBJ2-7; CDR3nt: TGTGCCACCCGGGAAAGCGGCAATCCTTCCTACGAGCAGTACTTC; CDR3aa: CATRESGNPSYEQYF
d_gene: NA; abundance: NA; v_gene: TRBV20-1; j_gene: TRBJ1-5; CDR3nt: TGCAGTGCTAGACTCGGCAGGGTCGGGCAGCCCCAGCATTTT; CDR3aa: CSARLGRVGQPQHF
d_gene: NA; abundance: NA; v_gene: TRBV10-1; j_gene: TRBJ2-1; CDR3nt: TGCGCCAGCAGTGAGCCCTCGCGGGGAATGAATGAGCAGTTCTTC; CDR3aa: CASSEPSRGMNEQFF
d_gene: TRBD2; abundance: NA; v_gene: TRBV7-2; j_gene: TRBJ2-1; CDR3nt: TGTGCCAGCAGCCGTAGACTAGCGGGGGTGAGCTCCTACGATGAGCAGTTCTTC; CDR3aa: CASSRRLAGVSSYDEQFF
d_gene: NA; abundance: few; v_gene: TRBV2; j_gene: TRBJ2-6; CDR3nt: TGTGCCAGCAGTGTAGTCAGGGGGGTAGCCGGGGCCAACGTCCTGACTTTC; CDR3aa: CASSVVRGVAGANVLTF
d_gene: TRBD2; abundance: NA; v_gene: TRBV5-4; j_gene: TRBJ2-5; CDR3nt: TGTGCCGGCCAAACCACCCGGGGGGGAACGTCAGAGACCCAGTACTTC; CDR3aa: CAGQTTRGGTSETQYF
d_gene: NA; abundance: NA; v_gene: TRBV10-3; j_gene: TRBJ1-1; CDR3nt: TGTGCCATCAGTGAACGGGACGGTTCGAACACTGAAGCTTTCTTT; CDR3aa: CAISERDGSNTEAFF
d_gene: NA; abundance: once; v_gene: TRBV12-3/TRBV12-4; j_gene: TRBJ1-2; CDR3nt: TGTGCCAGCCGAGGTCTGAACTATGGCTACACCTTC; CDR3aa: CASRGLNYGYTF
d_gene: NA; abundance: NA; v_gene: TRBV7-2; j_gene: TRBJ2-5; CDR3nt: TGTGCCAGCAGCAGAGCGGGACAGGTCGGAGACGAGTACTTC; CDR3aa: CASSRAGQVGDEYF
d_gene: NA; abundance: NA; v_gene: TRBV7-9; j_gene: TRBJ2-3; CDR3nt: TGTCCCAGCAGCCCCAGCCTAATGCCGACAGATACGCAGTATTTT; CDR3aa: CPSSPSLMPTDTQYF
d_gene: TRBD2; abundance: many; v_gene: TRBV5-1; j_gene: TRBJ2-1; CDR3nt: TGCGCCAGCAGCCTGACGAGCGGGGGGAGAGATGAGCAGTTCTTC; CDR3aa: CASSLTSGGRDEQFF
d_gene: NA; abundance: NA; v_gene: TRBV19; j_gene: TRBJ1-5; CDR3nt: TGTGCCGGTAGTATCCCCAGCGCCCAGCCCCAGCATTTT; CDR3aa: CAGSIPSAQPQHF
d_gene: NA; abundance: few; v_gene: TRBV7-9; j_gene: TRBJ2-3; CDR3nt: TGTGCCAGCAGCTTACAGATTAGAGCAGATACGCAGTATTTT; CDR3aa: CASSLQIRADTQYF
d_gene: NA; abundance: NA; v_gene: TRBV28; j_gene: TRBJ2-3; CDR3nt: TGTGCCAGCTTAGATCCACCTAGCACAGATACGCAGTATTTT; CDR3aa: CASLDPPSTDTQYF
d_gene: TRBD2; abundance: NA; v_gene: TRBV20-1; j_gene: TRBJ2-7; CDR3nt: TGCAGTGCTAGACTAGCGGGGATCAATGAGCAGTACTTC; CDR3aa: CSARLAGINEQYF
d_gene: NA; abundance: NA; v_gene: TRBV7-9; j_gene: TRBJ2-7; CDR3nt: TGTGCCAGCAGCCCTAGAGGGGACGTGGAGCAGTACTTC; CDR3aa: CASSPRGDVEQYF
d_gene: NA; abundance: NA; v_gene: TRBV7-8; j_gene: TRBJ1-6; CDR3nt: TGTGCCAGCAGCTTAATTCGTCGGCATGACTATAATTCACCCCTCCACTTT; CDR3aa: CASSLIRRHDYNSPLHF
d_gene: NA; abundance: NA; v_gene: TRBV6-5; j_gene: TRBJ2-5; CDR3nt: TGTGCCAGCAGTTCCCCTCTCAAAGAGACCCAGTACTTC; CDR3aa: CASSSPLKETQYF
d_gene: TRBD2; abundance: NA; v_gene: TRBV5-1; j_gene: TRBJ2-5; CDR3nt: TGCGCCAGCAGCCTAGCCGGGACTAGCGGGGGGGAAGAGACCCAGTACTTC; CDR3aa: CASSLAGTSGGEETQYF
d_gene: NA; abundance: NA; v_gene: TRBV15; j_gene: TRBJ1-4; CDR3nt: TGTGCCACCAGCAGAGATAACAGCCCGGAAAAACTGTTTTTT; CDR3aa: CATSRDNSPEKLFF
d_gene: TRBD1; abundance: few; v_gene: TRBV11-2; j_gene: TRBJ2-6; CDR3nt: TGTGCCAGCAGCTTATGGGGACAGGGTCGCTCTGGGGCCAACGTCCTGACTTTC; CDR3aa: CASSLWGQGRSGANVLTF
d_gene: NA; abundance: NA; v_gene: TRBV6-2/TRBV6-3; j_gene: TRBJ2-1; CDR3nt: TGTGCCAGCAGCACAGGCTATCCCTACAATGAGCAGTTCTTC; CDR3aa: CASSTGYPYNEQFF
d_gene: TRBD1; abundance: few; v_gene: TRBV7-2; j_gene: TRBJ1-6; CDR3nt: TGTGCCAGCAGCCTAACCCAGGACAGGGGATCACCCCTCCACTTT; CDR3aa: CASSLTQDRGSPLHF
d_gene: NA; abundance: NA; v_gene: TRBV7-2; j_gene: TRBJ2-1; CDR3nt: TGTGCCACCACACCACAGGAGAGCTCCTACAATGAGCAGTTCTTC; CDR3aa: CATTPQESSYNEQFF
d_gene: NA; abundance: NA; v_gene: TRBV20-1; j_gene: TRBJ1-1; CDR3nt: TGCAGTGCTACTTTCACCACTGAAGCTTTCTTT; CDR3aa: CSATFTTEAFF
d_gene: TRBD1; abundance: NA; v_gene: TRBV3-1; j_gene: TRBJ2-7; CDR3nt: TGTGCCAGCAGAAGAAGTGGGACAGGGTTGTCCTACGAGCAGTACTTC; CDR3aa: CASRRSGTGLSYEQYF
d_gene: TRBD1; abundance: NA; v_gene: TRBV20-1; j_gene: TRBJ1-2; CDR3nt: TGCAGTGCTAGAGCTACAGGGACAGCCTACTATGGCTACACCTTC; CDR3aa: CSARATGTAYYGYTF
d_gene: NA; abundance: few; v_gene: TRBV29-1; j_gene: TRBJ2-7; CDR3nt: TGCAGCGGGGGGGACAGCCACGAGCAGTACTTC; CDR3aa: CSGGDSHEQYF
d_gene: NA; abundance: NA; v_gene: TRBV24-1; j_gene: TRBJ2-6; CDR3nt: TGTGCCACCAGTGATCCCAGTACCTCCGGGGCCAACGTCCTGACTTTC; CDR3aa: CATSDPSTSGANVLTF
d_gene: NA; abundance: few; v_gene: TRBV5-1; j_gene: TRBJ1-1; CDR3nt: TGCGCCAGCAGCTCAGGGGCGGTGAACACTGAAGCTTTCTTT; CDR3aa: CASSSGAVNTEAFF
d_gene: NA; abundance: NA; v_gene: TRBV6-2/TRBV6-3; j_gene: TRBJ1-5; CDR3nt: TGTGCCAGCAGTTACCCCTTTAATCAGCCCCAGCATTTT; CDR3aa: CASSYPFNQPQHF
d_gene: TRBD2; abundance: NA; v_gene: TRBV6-5; j_gene: TRBJ2-3; CDR3nt: TGTGCCAGCAGTTCCGTCGGGGGGGCCACAGATACGCAGTATTTT; CDR3aa: CASSSVGGATDTQYF
d_gene: NA; abundance: once; v_gene: TRBV20-1; j_gene: TRBJ2-7; CDR3nt: TGCAGTGCTAGAGATAGGTACGGATACTACGAGCAGTACTTC; CDR3aa: CSARDRYGYYEQYF
d_gene: NA; abundance: few; v_gene: TRBV7-2; j_gene: TRBJ2-4; CDR3nt: TGTGCCAGCAGCATTAGAAGTGTGCAGATAAACATTCAGTACTTC; CDR3aa: CASSIRSVQINIQYF
d_gene: NA; abundance: NA; v_gene: TRBV4-2; j_gene: TRBJ1-2; CDR3nt: TGTGCCAGCGGTCCCCGCCGGGGCATTATCGATTATGGCTACACCTTC; CDR3aa: CASGPRRGIIDYGYTF
d_gene: TRBD2; abundance: NA; v_gene: TRBV7-8; j_gene: TRBJ2-7; CDR3nt: TGTGCCAGCAGCTTCGGCGGGACTAGCGGGGGTACAACCTACGAGCAGTACTTC; CDR3aa: CASSFGGTSGGTTYEQYF
d_gene: NA; abundance: NA; v_gene: TRBV6-5; j_gene: TRBJ2-1; CDR3nt: TGTGCCAGCAGTTCGCGTTCGACAGAAAATGAGCAGTTCTTC; CDR3aa: CASSSRSTENEQFF
d_gene: NA; abundance: NA; v_gene: TRBV6-1; j_gene: TRBJ2-6; CDR3nt: TGTGCCAGCAGTGAATTCCACGGGGGCTCTGGGGCCAACGTCCTGACTTTC; CDR3aa: CASSEFHGGSGANVLTF
d_gene: NA; abundance: NA; v_gene: TRBV6-5; j_gene: TRBJ1-6; CDR3nt: TGTGCCAGCACCCGGTCGGGGGCTAACTATAATTCACCCCTCCACTTT; CDR3aa: CASTRSGANYNSPLHF
d_gene: TRBD1; abundance: few; v_gene: TRBV11-2; j_gene: TRBJ2-5; CDR3nt: TGTGCCAGCAGCTTCGTGACAGGGGGCGTAGAGACCCAGTACTTC; CDR3aa: CASSFVTGGVETQYF
d_gene: TRBD1; abundance: few; v_gene: TRBV29-1; j_gene: TRBJ2-3; CDR3nt: TGCAGCGTTGTACGGGACAGCGTCCATTTTGTGGATACGCAGTATTTT; CDR3aa: CSVVRDSVHFVDTQYF
d_gene: NA; abundance: NA; v_gene: TRBV12-5; j_gene: TRBJ2-1; CDR3nt: TGTGCTAGTGGTATCGGGACACCCCTACGGAATGAGCAGTTCTTC; CDR3aa: CASGIGTPLRNEQFF
d_gene: NA; abundance: NA; v_gene: TRBV5-1; j_gene: TRBJ1-1; CDR3nt: TGCGCCAGCAGCCCCGGGGAGGCCACGAACACTGAAGCTTTCTTT; CDR3aa: CASSPGEATNTEAFF